This T cell receptor (beta chain) was found in a study of T-cell memory formation after mild COVID-19. Regarding the study as a whole: Shrinking CD4+ clones resided mostly in CM and EM, and CD8+ ones in EMRA. Contracting clones from day 15 to 85 had balanced CD4/CD8; later expanders favoured CD4+. Cross-reactive memory apparently joined, as some responding clones appeared in pre-infection memory.

A word on this clonotype: Its antigen is not known.

Constant-segment-primed 5'RACE gave TCR alpha and TCR beta cDNA libraries with sample barcodes and UMIs. One entry per CDR3 protein results from TCRdb running MiXCR on the 5' RACE reads. The table includes 550,000 to 600,000 distinct CDR3 sequences, roughly 17% detected once. The sample taken for sequencing was PBMCs or a T cell subset sorted from them (not recorded which). The sequence derives from an adult woman who had mild COVID-19 (a few samples of this study predate the infection). Cell type and time point are not known.

DNA of the CDR3: TGTGCCAGCAGCTCCGACTCTCTGTCGGCTAGCCGACGCACAGATACGCAGTATTTT. Protein: CASSSDSLSASRRTDTQYF. V usage is TRBV7-2 and J usage is TRBJ2-3; D is possibly TRBD2 (5 bases). The germline V and J ends were trimmed by 4 bases and 1 base, with 24 bases remaining between them. Germline loops: CDR1 SGHTA, CDR2 FQGNSA. The CDR3 runs to 19 residues. The full variable domain, its missing parts supplied by reference TRBV7-2 and TRBJ2-3, is GAGVSQSPSNKVTEKGKDVELRCDPISGHTALYWYRQSLGQGLEFLIYFQGNSAPDKSGLPSDRFSAERTGGSVSTLTIQRTQQEDSAVYLCASSSDSLSASRRTDTQYFGPGTRLTVL.